The rows below give T cell receptor beta chains drawn from one sample of a study of post-analysis software for immune sequencing data. TCRdb reprocessed the PCR reads with MiXCR, giving one entry per CDR3 protein. The table shows about 460,000 distinct CDR3 sequences, with around 40% occurring only once. Sample: blood. The receptors originated from a girl aged 5-17 years with multiple sclerosis. Each CDR3 is given with its conserved first and last residue. The D gene is left open where the match is weak. A clone size is listed for some rows: how often the clone was seen (once, few, many), or a class if it is expanded.

TGCGCCAGCAGCTTGAATTCCCTCCTGAGATGGGAGACCCAGTACTTC	CASSLNSLLRWETQYF	.	.	TRBV5-1	TRBJ2-5
TGTGCCAGCAGCCAAAGACTACCTTTAGAGACCCAGTACTTC	CASSQRLPLETQYF	few	.	TRBV3-1	TRBJ2-5
TGTGCCAGCAGTTACAGGAGCCCACCTAACTATGGCTACACCTTC	CASSYRSPPNYGYTF	.	.	TRBV6-6	TRBJ1-2
TGCAGTGCGCCTACAGGGATTGGGGTCTCCGAGCAGTACTTC	CSAPTGIGVSEQYF	.	.	TRBV20-1	TRBJ2-7
TGTGCCAGCAGCTTCATATTCACCCACAATGAGCAGTTCTTC	CASSFIFTHNEQFF	few	.	TRBV7-9	TRBJ2-1
TGTGCCAGCAGTTTAAGGTGGGAGCGGGATGGGCAGTTCTTC	CASSLRWERDGQFF	.	TRBD2	TRBV12-3/TRBV12-4	TRBJ2-1
TGCGCCAGCAGCTTTACGAGCTCCTACGAGCAGTACTTC	CASSFTSSYEQYF	many	.	TRBV5-1	TRBJ2-7
TGTGCCAGCAGCTTGGTCGGGACAGGGGGCGAAGGCTACACCTTC	CASSLVGTGGEGYTF	few	TRBD1	TRBV5-5	TRBJ1-2
TGTGCCAGCAGTTACCTCCGTCAGGGGCAGTTCTTC	CASSYLRQGQFF	few	.	TRBV6-2/TRBV6-3	TRBJ2-1
TGTGCCAGCAGCTTAGCGCGCGGCTGGGTCGTGGAGCAGTACTTC	CASSLARGWVVEQYF	few	.	TRBV7-6	TRBJ2-7
TGTGCCAGCACTGTCTCACAGGAGTTGAACACTGAAGCTTTCTTT	CASTVSQELNTEAFF	few	.	TRBV6-5	TRBJ1-1
TGTGCCAGCAGCCTGGGACAGGGAGACATAGAGACCCAGTACTTC	CASSLGQGDIETQYF	many	TRBD1	TRBV11-2	TRBJ2-5
TGTGCCAGCAGTTTATTTCCCGACAGGGTAGGCAATCAGCCCCAGCATTTT	CASSLFPDRVGNQPQHF	.	TRBD1	TRBV28	TRBJ1-5
TGTGCCAGAAAAGGGCGGGATGATACCTACAATGAGCAGTTCTTC	CARKGRDDTYNEQFF	.	.	TRBV2	TRBJ2-1
TGCGCCAGCAGCAACGATGGGAGGAGCTCCTACAATGAGCAGTTCTTC	CASSNDGRSSYNEQFF	once	.	TRBV4-1	TRBJ2-1
TGTGCCAGCGGAAAACAATCGACAGGGCCCGTGGCCAACGTCCTGACTTTC	CASGKQSTGPVANVLTF	.	TRBD1	TRBV25-1	TRBJ2-6
TGCAGCGCCAAAATGGGGGTACCAGCAGCCAATCAGCCCCAGCATTTT	CSAKMGVPAANQPQHF	.	.	TRBV20-1	TRBJ1-5
TGTGCCAGCAGCAACCGGGTCATGGGGCAAGAGACCCAGTACTTC	CASSNRVMGQETQYF	few	.	TRBV11-2	TRBJ2-5
TGTGCCAGCAGCCAAGAACGGGGACTAGCGCTTAGCTCCTACAATGAGCAGTTCTTC	CASSQERGLALSSYNEQFF	.	TRBD2	TRBV3-1	TRBJ2-1
TGTGCCAGCAGCTTCTGGACAGGGGAGGGTGAAGCTTTCTTT	CASSFWTGEGEAFF	.	TRBD1	TRBV7-2	TRBJ1-1
TGTGCCAGCAGTTACTCGAAGGGGCCGGGACTTCAAGAGACCCAGTACTTC	CASSYSKGPGLQETQYF	.	.	TRBV6-6	TRBJ2-5
TGTGCCAGCAGCTTAGTTACAGGGGGCATCACAGATACGCAGTATTTT	CASSLVTGGITDTQYF	.	TRBD1	TRBV7-9	TRBJ2-3
TGTGCCAGCAGTTACGCTTCGGGGTACGAGCAGTACTTC	CASSYASGYEQYF	.	.	TRBV6-5	TRBJ2-7
TGTGCCAGCAGCTTAGGGCGATTAGACGGCTACGAGCAGTACTTC	CASSLGRLDGYEQYF	.	.	TRBV7-2	TRBJ2-7
TGTGCCAGCAGTTTCCGGCGGAAAAATCAGCCCCAGCATTTT	CASSFRRKNQPQHF	.	.	TRBV27	TRBJ1-5
TGTGCCAGCAGCTCCTACCTATCGGGGAGTGAGCAGTTCTTC	CASSSYLSGSEQFF	once	.	TRBV7-2	TRBJ2-1
TGCGCCAGTGCGATACAGGGGTATAACACTGAAGCTTTCTTT	CASAIQGYNTEAFF	.	TRBD1	TRBV5-5	TRBJ1-1
TGTGCCAGCAGTTACGCCTCCCCCGGGACTTTAAACAATGAGCAGTTCTTC	CASSYASPGTLNNEQFF	.	.	TRBV6-2/TRBV6-3	TRBJ2-1
TGTGCCAGCAGTTTAGACGGGCAGTCCAATCAGCCCCAGCATTTT	CASSLDGQSNQPQHF	.	.	TRBV12-3/TRBV12-4	TRBJ1-5
TGCAGTGCTAGAGATACAGAAGGAGGCTACGAGCAGTACTTC	CSARDTEGGYEQYF	.	.	TRBV20-1	TRBJ2-7
TGCGCCAGCAGCTGGACCCCTCGACAGGGCAGCTCCTACAATGAGCAGTTCTTC	CASSWTPRQGSSYNEQFF	few	TRBD1	TRBV5-1	TRBJ2-1
TGCAGTGCCATTTCAGGGGCTAACTATGGCTACACCTTC	CSAISGANYGYTF	.	.	TRBV20-1	TRBJ1-2
TGTGCCAGCAGCTTAGCGGGGAGACAGAGGCTTAATGAAAAACTGTTTTTT	CASSLAGRQRLNEKLFF	few	.	TRBV7-2	TRBJ1-4
TGCAGCGTTGAATACCAAAGGTCAGACGGCTACACCTTC	CSVEYQRSDGYTF	few	.	TRBV29-1	TRBJ1-2
TGTGCCAGCAGTTTTGGTGGGCAGGCCACAGATACGCAGTATTTT	CASSFGGQATDTQYF	few	.	TRBV28	TRBJ2-3
TGTGCCAGCAGCGCGGAACAGGGGGCAAACACAGATACGCAGTATTTT	CASSAEQGANTDTQYF	.	TRBD1	TRBV7-2	TRBJ2-3
TGTGCCAGCAGCCAAAGTCGGCTAGCGGGAGTATTTAATGAGCAGTTCTTC	CASSQSRLAGVFNEQFF	few	TRBD2	TRBV4-2	TRBJ2-1
TGTGCCAGCAGTTTATTCAGCGGGGGCGCGGGGGAGCAGTTCTTC	CASSLFSGGAGEQFF	once	TRBD2	TRBV28	TRBJ2-1
TGCGCCAGCAGCCAAGTTAATCCGGGGAGTGGAGACTATGGCTACACCTTC	CASSQVNPGSGDYGYTF	few	.	TRBV4-3	TRBJ1-2
TGTGCCAGCAGCCAAGAAGGGGGGGATACGCAGTATTTT	CASSQEGGDTQYF	many	.	TRBV3-1	TRBJ2-3
TGTGCCAGCAGCTTACCGGGACAGGGGGCCACAATCTTCTACAATGAGCAGTTCTTC	CASSLPGQGATIFYNEQFF	few	TRBD1	TRBV7-2	TRBJ2-1
TGTGCCAGCAGCCCCGGAAGGACTAGCGGGGATTACGAGCAGTACTTC	CASSPGRTSGDYEQYF	medium-sized	TRBD2	TRBV13	TRBJ2-7
TGTGCCAGCAAAGGAATAGCGGGAGGGATCTCCTACGAGCAGTACTTC	CASKGIAGGISYEQYF	.	TRBD2	TRBV27	TRBJ2-7
TGTGCCATCGGAGCAGGGGTGGACGAGCAGTACTTC	CAIGAGVDEQYF	once	.	TRBV10-3	TRBJ2-7
TGCGCCAGCAGTCAGTGGGGCGAGCAGTACTTC	CASSQWGEQYF	.	.	TRBV4-1	TRBJ2-7
TGCAGTGCTAGACAGGGAAGTCCGTACTTC	CSARQGSPYF	.	.	TRBV20-1	TRBJ2-7
TGCAGCGTTGAATTAAACGGGTTGGGTGAAAAACTGTTTTTT	CSVELNGLGEKLFF	.	.	TRBV29-1	TRBJ1-4
TGCAGTGCTATGATACCCGGGACAGGGACAGGCCTGACCCAGTACTTC	CSAMIPGTGTGLTQYF	.	TRBD1	TRBV20-1	TRBJ2-5
TGCAGTGGTCTCTTGGGGTCCGGGCTACGCGAGCAGTACTTC	CSGLLGSGLREQYF	few	.	TRBV20-1	TRBJ2-7
TGTGCCAGCAGTTTATCCTCGGGCCCCCTCTACGAGCAGTACTTC	CASSLSSGPLYEQYF	.	.	TRBV27	TRBJ2-7
TGTGCCACCAGTGCTGGGCGGCCTGAGGGCTACACCTTC	CATSAGRPEGYTF	few	.	TRBV24-1	TRBJ1-2
TGTGCCACCAGCCCGAGCTCCAATGTTCAGCCCCAGCATTTT	CATSPSSNVQPQHF	few	.	TRBV15	TRBJ1-5
TGTGCCAGCAGCTTAGCGCTGGAGGGAGGGAGAAGCTCCTACAATGAGCAGTTCTTC	CASSLALEGGRSSYNEQFF	.	TRBD2	TRBV7-6	TRBJ2-1
TGCAGTGCTACTTGGACAGGGGGCAATAATTCACCCCTCCACTTT	CSATWTGGNNSPLHF	few	TRBD1	TRBV20-1	TRBJ1-6
TGTGCCAGCAGTCCACCGGGACCGTACCAAGAGACCCAGTACTTC	CASSPPGPYQETQYF	few	.	TRBV28	TRBJ2-5